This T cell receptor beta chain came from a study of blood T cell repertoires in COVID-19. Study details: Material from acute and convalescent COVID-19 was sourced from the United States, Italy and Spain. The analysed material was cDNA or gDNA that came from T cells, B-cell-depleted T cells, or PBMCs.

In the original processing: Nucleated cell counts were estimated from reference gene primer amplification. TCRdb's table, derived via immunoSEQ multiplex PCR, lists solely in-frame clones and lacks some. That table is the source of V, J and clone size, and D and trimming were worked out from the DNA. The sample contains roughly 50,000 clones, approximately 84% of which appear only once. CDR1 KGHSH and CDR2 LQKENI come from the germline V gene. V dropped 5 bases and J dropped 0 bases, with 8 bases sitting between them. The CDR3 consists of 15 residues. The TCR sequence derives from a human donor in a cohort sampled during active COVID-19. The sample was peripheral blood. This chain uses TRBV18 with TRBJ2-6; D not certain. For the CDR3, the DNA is TGTGCCAGCTCATCAGGTGCCTCTGGGGCCAACGTCCTGACTTTC. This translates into CASSSGASGANVLTF.